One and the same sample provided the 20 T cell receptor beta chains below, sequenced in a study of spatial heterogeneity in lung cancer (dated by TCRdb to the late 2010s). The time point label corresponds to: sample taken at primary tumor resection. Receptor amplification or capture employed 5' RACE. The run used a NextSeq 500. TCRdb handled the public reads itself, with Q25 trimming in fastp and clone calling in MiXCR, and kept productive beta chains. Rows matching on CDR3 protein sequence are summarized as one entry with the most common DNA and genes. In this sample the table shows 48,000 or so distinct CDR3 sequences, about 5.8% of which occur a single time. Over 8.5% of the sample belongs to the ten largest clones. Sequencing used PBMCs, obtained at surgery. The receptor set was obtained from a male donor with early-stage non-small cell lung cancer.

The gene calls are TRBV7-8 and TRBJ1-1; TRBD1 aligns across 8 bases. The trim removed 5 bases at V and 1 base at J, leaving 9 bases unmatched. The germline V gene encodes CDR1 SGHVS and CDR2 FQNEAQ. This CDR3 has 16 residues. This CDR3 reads CASSGRTGSRNTEAFF. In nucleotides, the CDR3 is TGTGCCAGCAGCGGAAGGACAGGGAGTAGGAACACTGAAGCTTTCTTT.

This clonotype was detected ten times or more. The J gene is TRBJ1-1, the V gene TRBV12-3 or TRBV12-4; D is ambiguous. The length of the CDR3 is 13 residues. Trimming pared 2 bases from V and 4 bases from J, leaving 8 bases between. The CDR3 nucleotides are TGTGCCAGCAGTTTAAAGGCGGGCACTGAAGCTTTCTTT. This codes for CASSLKAGTEAFF.

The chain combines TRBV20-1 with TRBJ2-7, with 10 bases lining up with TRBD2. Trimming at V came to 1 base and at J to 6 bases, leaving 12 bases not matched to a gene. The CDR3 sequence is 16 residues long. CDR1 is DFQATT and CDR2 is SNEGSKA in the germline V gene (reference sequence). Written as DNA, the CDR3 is TGCAGTGCTAGAGTTCCAGTCCCGGGACTAGCGACCGAGCAGTACTTC. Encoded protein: CSARVPVPGLATEQYF.

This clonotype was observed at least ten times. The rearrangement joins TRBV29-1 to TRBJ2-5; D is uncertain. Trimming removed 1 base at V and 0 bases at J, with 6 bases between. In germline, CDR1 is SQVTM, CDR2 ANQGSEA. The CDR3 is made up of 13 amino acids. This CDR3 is CSVEGTDQETQYF. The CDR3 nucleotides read TGCAGCGTTGAAGGCACCGACCAAGAGACCCAGTACTTC.

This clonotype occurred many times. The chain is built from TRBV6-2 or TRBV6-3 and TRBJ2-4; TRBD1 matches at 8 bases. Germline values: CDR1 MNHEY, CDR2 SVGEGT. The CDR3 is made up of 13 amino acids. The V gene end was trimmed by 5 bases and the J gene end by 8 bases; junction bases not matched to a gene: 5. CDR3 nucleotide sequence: TGTGCCAGCAGTGCGGACAGGGCGTACATTCAGTACTTC. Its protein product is CASSADRAYIQYF.

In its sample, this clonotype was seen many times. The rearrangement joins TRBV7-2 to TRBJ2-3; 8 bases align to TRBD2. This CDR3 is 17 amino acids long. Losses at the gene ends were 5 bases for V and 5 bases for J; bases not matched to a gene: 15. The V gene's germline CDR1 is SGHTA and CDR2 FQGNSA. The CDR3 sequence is CASSLSQRENWEDTQYF. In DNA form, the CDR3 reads TGTGCCAGCAGCCTATCCCAGCGGGAGAACTGGGAAGATACGCAGTATTTT. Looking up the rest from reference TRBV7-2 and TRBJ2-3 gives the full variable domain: GAGVSQSPSNKVTEKGKDVELRCDPISGHTALYWYRQSLGQGLEFLIYFQGNSAPDKSGLPSDRFSAERTGGSVSTLTIQRTQQEDSAVYLCASSLSQRENWEDTQYFGPGTRLTVL.

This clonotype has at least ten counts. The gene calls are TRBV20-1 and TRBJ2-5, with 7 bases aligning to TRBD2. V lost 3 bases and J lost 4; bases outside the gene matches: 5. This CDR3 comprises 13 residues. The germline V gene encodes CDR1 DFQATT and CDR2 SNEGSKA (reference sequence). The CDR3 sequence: CSASSGGGETQYF. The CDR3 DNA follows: TGCAGTGCTAGCTCGGGAGGCGGAGAGACCCAGTACTTC.

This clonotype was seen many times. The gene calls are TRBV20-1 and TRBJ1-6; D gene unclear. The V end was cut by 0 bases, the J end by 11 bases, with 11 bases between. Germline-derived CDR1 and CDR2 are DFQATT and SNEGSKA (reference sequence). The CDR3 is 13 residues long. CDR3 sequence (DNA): TGCAGTGCTAGAGACGGTTTGGGGACACCCCTCCACTTT. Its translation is CSARDGLGTPLHF.

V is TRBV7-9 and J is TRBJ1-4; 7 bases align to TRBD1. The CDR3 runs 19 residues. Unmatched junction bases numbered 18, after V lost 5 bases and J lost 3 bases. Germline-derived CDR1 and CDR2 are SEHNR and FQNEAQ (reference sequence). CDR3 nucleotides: TGTGCCAGCAGCCGCCTTACAGGGGCCCTCGTCTCATCTAATGAAAAACTGTTTTTT. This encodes CASSRLTGALVSSNEKLFF.

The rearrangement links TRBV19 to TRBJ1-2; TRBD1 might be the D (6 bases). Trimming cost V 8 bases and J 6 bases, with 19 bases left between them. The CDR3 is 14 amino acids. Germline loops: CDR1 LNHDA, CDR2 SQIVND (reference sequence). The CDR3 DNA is TGTGCCAGTCGCCCCCAACAGGGAGTCCATGGCTACACCTTC. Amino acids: CASRPQQGVHGYTF.

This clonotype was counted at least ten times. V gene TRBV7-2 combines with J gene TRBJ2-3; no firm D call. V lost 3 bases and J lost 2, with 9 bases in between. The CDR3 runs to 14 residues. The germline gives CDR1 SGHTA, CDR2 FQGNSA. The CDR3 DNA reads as TGTGCCAGCAGCTTGGCCATGCCCACAGATACGCAGTATTTT. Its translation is CASSLAMPTDTQYF.

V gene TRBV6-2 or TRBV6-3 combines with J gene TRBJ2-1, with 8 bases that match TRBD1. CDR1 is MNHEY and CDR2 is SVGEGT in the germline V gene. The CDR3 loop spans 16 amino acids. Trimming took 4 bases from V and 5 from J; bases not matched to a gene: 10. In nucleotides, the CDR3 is TGTGCCAGCAGTTTTTCGACCGGGACAGGTAACAATGAGCAGTTCTTC. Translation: CASSFSTGTGNNEQFF.

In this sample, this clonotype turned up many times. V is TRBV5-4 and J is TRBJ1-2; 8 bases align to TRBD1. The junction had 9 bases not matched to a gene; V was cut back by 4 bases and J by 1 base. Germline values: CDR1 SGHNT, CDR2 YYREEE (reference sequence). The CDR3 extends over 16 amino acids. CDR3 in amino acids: CASSASGTGLNYGYTF. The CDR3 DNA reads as TGTGCCAGCAGCGCATCCGGGACAGGACTTAACTATGGCTACACCTTC.

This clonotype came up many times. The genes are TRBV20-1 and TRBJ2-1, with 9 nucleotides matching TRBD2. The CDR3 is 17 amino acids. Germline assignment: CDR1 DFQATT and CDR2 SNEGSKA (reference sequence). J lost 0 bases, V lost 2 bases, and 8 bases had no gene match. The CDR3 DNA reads TGCAGTGCTAGACTTAGCGGGAGAAGAAGCTCCTACAATGAGCAGTTCTTC. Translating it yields CSARLSGRRSSYNEQFF.

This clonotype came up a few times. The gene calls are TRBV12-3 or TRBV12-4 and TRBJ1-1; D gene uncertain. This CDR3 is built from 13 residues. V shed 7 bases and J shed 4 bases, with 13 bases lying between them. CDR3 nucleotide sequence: TGTGCCAGCACCCCGACATCGGCCACTGAAGCTTTCTTT. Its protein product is CASTPTSATEAFF.

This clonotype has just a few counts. The CDR3 loop reads CASSLRGVGTEAFF. The DNA of the CDR3 is TGTGCCAGCAGTTTACGGGGCGTTGGCACTGAAGCTTTCTTT. This chain connects TRBV12-3 or TRBV12-4 to TRBJ1-1; a possible D gene is TRBD1 (5 bases). The CDR3 sequence is 14 residues long. V lost 2 bases to trimming and J lost 4 bases, with 11 bases between them.

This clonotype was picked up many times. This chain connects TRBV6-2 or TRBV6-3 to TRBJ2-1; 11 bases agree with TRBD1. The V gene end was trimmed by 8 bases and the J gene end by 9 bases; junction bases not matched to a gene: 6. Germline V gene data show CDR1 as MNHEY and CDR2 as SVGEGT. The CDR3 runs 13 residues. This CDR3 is CASGGQGAGEQFF. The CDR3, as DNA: TGTGCCAGCGGTGGACAGGGGGCTGGTGAGCAGTTCTTC.

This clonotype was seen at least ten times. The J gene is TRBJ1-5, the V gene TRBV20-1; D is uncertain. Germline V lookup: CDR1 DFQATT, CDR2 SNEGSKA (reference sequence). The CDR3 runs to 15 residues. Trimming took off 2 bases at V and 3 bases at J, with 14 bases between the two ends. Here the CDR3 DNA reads TGCAGTGCTAGATCGATTCGGCCCTTCAATCAGCCCCAGCATTTT. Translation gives CSARSIRPFNQPQHF.

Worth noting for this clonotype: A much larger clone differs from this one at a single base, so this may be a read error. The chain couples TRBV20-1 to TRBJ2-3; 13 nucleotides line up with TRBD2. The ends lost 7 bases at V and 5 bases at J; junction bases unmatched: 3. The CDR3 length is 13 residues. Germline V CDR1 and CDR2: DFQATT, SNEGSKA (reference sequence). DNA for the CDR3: TGCAGTGGACTAGCGGGAGGCATAGATACGCAGTATTTT. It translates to CSGLAGGIDTQYF.

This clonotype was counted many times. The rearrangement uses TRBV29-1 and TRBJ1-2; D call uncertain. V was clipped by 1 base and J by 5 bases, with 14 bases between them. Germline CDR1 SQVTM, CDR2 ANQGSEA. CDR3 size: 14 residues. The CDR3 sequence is CSVEAMNVGYGYTF. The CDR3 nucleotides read TGCAGCGTTGAAGCAATGAATGTGGGATATGGCTACACCTTC.